A single sample gave rise to the 7 T cell receptor beta chains below, sequenced in a study of blood T cell repertoires in COVID-19. The protocol was immunoSEQ multiplex PCR, while the TCRdb copy is restricted to in-frame clones and leaves out a portion. The sample lists 65,000 to 95,000 clones, around nine tenths seen once, with about 12% in the top ten. Material: peripheral blood. These receptors came from a man aged 70-80 years with active or convalescent COVID-19.

CDR3 residues: CASSQVTAAGQETQYF. DNA for the CDR3: TGCGCCAGCAGCCAAGTCACCGCAGCGGGGCAAGAGACCCAGTACTTC. V and J are TRBV4-1 and TRBJ2-5, with TRBD2 matching over 7 bases. The CDR3 sequence is 16 residues long. The germline V gene encodes CDR1 MGHRA and CDR2 YSYEKL. J was trimmed by 2 bases and V by 1 base; bases with no gene match: 7.

The rearrangement links TRBV6-2 or TRBV6-3 to TRBJ1-5, with a weak D call TRBD1 (6 bases). Germline lookup yields CDR1 MNHEY and CDR2 SVGEGT. V gave up 4 bases and J gave up 6 bases, with 19 bases separating them. This CDR3 spans 16 amino acids. CDR3 amino acids: CASSSGGVVFGQPQHF. As DNA, the CDR3 is TGTGCCAGCAGTTCTGGGGGCGTGGTTTTCGGTCAGCCCCAGCATTTT.

The chain is built from TRBV7-8 and TRBJ2-1; TRBD2 agrees at 11 bases. The CDR3 spans 15 residues. V was clipped by 5 bases and J by 5 bases; unmatched bases: 5. CDR1 is SGHVS, CDR2 FQNEAQ, per germline. Here the CDR3 DNA reads TGTGCCAGCAGCCGGGGACTAGCGGAGAACAATGAGCAGTTCTTC. Its protein product is CASSRGLAENNEQFF.

For this clone: The same CDR3 is also encoded by other DNA sequences in this sample. The chain joins TRBV30 to TRBJ1-2; D perhaps matches TRBD1 (6 bases). This CDR3 has 11 residues. The V gene's germline CDR1 is GTSNPN and CDR2 SVGIG (reference sequence). V was clipped by 3 bases and J by 8 bases, with 10 bases between them. CDR3 sequence reads: CAWSPGVGYTF. CDR3 in DNA: TGTGCCTGGAGCCCAGGGGTCGGCTACACCTTC.

The chain couples TRBV7-2 to TRBJ2-2; TRBD1 matches 10 bases. The V segment lost 5 bases and the J segment 4 bases; nucleotides outside the gene matches: 13. CDR3 size: 18 residues. Germline V lookup: CDR1 SGHTA, CDR2 FQGNSA. The CDR3 sequence is CASSQARPGQGTTGELFF. The DNA for the CDR3 is TGTGCCAGCAGCCAAGCCAGGCCGGGACAGGGGACCACCGGGGAGCTGTTTTTT.

The rearrangement links TRBV28 to TRBJ2-1; 7 positions match TRBD2. The CDR3 spans 17 residues. The ends lost 10 bases at V and 8 bases at J; junction bases unmatched: 23. Germline loops: CDR1 MDHEN, CDR2 SYDVKM. The CDR3 DNA follows: TGTGCCACCCACAAGGTAGGACTAGGAGGGTTCTTGCATGAGCAGTTCTTC. Translation gives CATHKVGLGGFLHEQFF.

This clone has just a few counts. V gene TRBV30 combines with J gene TRBJ1-2; no reliable D call. The V and J ends lost 4 bases and 7 bases respectively, with 13 bases between them. The CDR3 is made up of 12 amino acids. From germline, CDR1 is GTSNPN and CDR2 SVGIG (reference sequence). In DNA, the CDR3 is TGTGCCTGGAAGCACCGATCGGGTGGCTACACCTTC. Translation: CAWKHRSGGYTF.